The sequence of this T cell receptor beta chain was determined in a study of blood T cell repertoires in COVID-19. Measured with immunoSEQ multiplex PCR; TCRdb has only the in-frame clones, and not every one. The sample has fewer than 65,000 clones, approximately 86% seen once. Sequencing used peripheral blood. The TCR sequence derives from a human donor with acute or convalescent COVID-19. The donor label of this sample is uncertain.

The CDR3 coding sequence is TGCGCCAGCAGGACTAGCGGGGGTAGCACAGATACGCAGTATTTT. It translates to CASRTSGGSTDTQYF. The chain links TRBV5-1 to TRBJ2-3, with 12 positions matching TRBD2. Germline V CDR1 and CDR2: SGHRS, YFSETQ. With 5 bases clipped from V and 0 bases from J, the junction kept 1 base outside the gene matches. The CDR3 is made up of 15 amino acids.